This T cell receptor (beta chain) came from a study of cytomegalovirus exposure and HLA in healthy donors. The CDR3 runs 16 residues. V lost 3 bases and J lost 5; bases outside the gene matches: 9. Germline V gene data show CDR1 as LGHNA and CDR2 as YSLEER. Note on this clone: The target antigen is unknown.

Amplification used 60 Vbeta primers and 13 Jbeta primers. Sequenced by immunoSEQ multiplex PCR; TCRdb stores in-frame clones only, minus some. This table holds some 200,000 clones, under 80% found once. Study-wide results and limits: Earlier analysis looked at TCR beta V segments, and most were productive about 87% or about 30% of the time.

V usage is TRBV4-3 and J usage is TRBJ2-3; 9 bases align to TRBD2. The receptor's source is a female donor in good health and CMV-seronegative. Sequenced material: PBMCs. The CDR3 loop is CASSHLSGGGGDTQYF. The CDR3 bases are TGCGCCAGCAGCCACCTTAGCGGGGGTGGGGGAGATACGCAGTATTTT.